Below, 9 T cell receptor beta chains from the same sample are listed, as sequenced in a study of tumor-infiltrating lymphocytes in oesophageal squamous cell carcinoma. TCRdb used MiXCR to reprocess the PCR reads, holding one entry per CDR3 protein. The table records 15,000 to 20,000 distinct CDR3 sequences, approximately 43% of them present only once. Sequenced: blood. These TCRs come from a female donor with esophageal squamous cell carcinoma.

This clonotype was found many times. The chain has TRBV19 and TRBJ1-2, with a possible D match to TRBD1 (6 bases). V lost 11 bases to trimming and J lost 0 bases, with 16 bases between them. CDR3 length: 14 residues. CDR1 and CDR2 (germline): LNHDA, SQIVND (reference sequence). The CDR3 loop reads CACASGESNYGYTF. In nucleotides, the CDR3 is TGTGCCTGCGCCTCAGGGGAATCTAACTATGGCTACACCTTC.

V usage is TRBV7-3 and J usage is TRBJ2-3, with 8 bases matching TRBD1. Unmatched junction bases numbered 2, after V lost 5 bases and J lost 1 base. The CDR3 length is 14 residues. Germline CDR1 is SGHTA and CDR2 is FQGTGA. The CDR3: CASSPGGGTDTQYF. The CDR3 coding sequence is TGTGCCAGCAGCCCAGGGGGCGGCACAGATACGCAGTATTTT.

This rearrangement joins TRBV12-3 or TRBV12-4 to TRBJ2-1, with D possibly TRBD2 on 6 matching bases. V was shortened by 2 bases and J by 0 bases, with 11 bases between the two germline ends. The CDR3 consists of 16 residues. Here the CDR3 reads CASSLWGESSYNEQFF. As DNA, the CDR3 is TGTGCCAGCAGTTTATGGGGGGAGAGCTCCTACAATGAGCAGTTCTTC.

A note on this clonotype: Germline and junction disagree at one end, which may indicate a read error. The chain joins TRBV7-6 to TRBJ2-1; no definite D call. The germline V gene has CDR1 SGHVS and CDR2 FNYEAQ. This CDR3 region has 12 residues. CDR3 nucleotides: TGTGCCAGCAGCTTGACGGATTCACCCCTCCACTTC. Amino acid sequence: CASSLTDSPLHF.

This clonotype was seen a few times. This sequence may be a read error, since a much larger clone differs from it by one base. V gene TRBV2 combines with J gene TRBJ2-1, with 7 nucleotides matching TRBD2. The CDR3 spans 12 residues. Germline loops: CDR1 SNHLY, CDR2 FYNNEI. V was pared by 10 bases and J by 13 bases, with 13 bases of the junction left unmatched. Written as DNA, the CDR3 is TGTGCCACGGGAGGTACACAAGAGACCCAGTTCTTC. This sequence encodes CATGGTQETQFF.

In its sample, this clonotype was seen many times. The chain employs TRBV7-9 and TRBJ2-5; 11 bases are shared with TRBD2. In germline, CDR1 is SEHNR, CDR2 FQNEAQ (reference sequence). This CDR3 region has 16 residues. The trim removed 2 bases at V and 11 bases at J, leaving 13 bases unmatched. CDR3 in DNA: TGTGCCAGCAGCTTACTTAGCGGGGGGGGGGGAGATGAGCAGTACTTC. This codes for CASSLLSGGGGDEQYF.

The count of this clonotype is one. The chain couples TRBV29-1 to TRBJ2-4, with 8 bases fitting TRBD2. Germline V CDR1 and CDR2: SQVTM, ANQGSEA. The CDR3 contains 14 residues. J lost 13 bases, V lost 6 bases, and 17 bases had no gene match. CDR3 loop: CSVHPGGGAPEQYF. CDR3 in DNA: TGCAGCGTCCACCCCGGGGGGGGAGCTCCAGAGCAGTACTTC.

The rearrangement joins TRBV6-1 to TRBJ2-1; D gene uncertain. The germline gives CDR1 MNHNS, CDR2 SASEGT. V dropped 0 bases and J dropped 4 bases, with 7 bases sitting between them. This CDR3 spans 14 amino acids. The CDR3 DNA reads TGTGCCAGCAGTGAAGCGGTCTCATACAATGAGCAGTTCTTC. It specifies CASSEAVSYNEQFF.

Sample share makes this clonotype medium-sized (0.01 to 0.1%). The CDR3 coding sequence is TGTGCCAGCAGCTCCGACAGGGGACGGACCGGGGAGCTGTTTTTT. Translating it yields CASSSDRGRTGELFF. This chain uses TRBV7-9 with TRBJ2-2, with 8 nucleotides matching TRBD1. The CDR3 runs 15 residues. With V trimmed by 4 bases and J by 5 bases, 6 bases remained unmatched. Germline V gene lookup returns CDR1 SEHNR and CDR2 FQNEAQ (reference sequence).